Below, 30 T cell receptor beta chains from the same sample are listed, as sequenced in a study of CD8 T cells in Susac syndrome. Reverse transcription of 0.5 to 1 ug RNA was carried out with random hexamers. One entry per CDR3 protein, called by TCRdb with MiXCR from the immunoSEQ multiplex PCR reads. This table has about 160,000 distinct CDR3 sequences, 90% to 95% appearing once. Sequenced: CD4+ T cells from PBMCs. These receptors all stem from a human donor in good health.

The chain is built from TRBV30 and TRBJ1-1; possible D gene TRBD1, 5 bases. V lost 2 bases to trimming and J lost 5 bases, with 15 bases between them. The germline gives CDR1 GTSNPN, CDR2 SVGIG (reference sequence). This CDR3 contains 14 residues. This chain's CDR3 is CAWSQEGRYTEAFF. The CDR3 nucleotides are TGTGCCTGGAGTCAGGAGGGGCGCTATACTGAAGCTTTCTTT.

This rearrangement joins TRBV19 to TRBJ1-1, with D perhaps matching TRBD1 (5 bases). Germline V gene sequence: CDR1 LNHDA, CDR2 SQIVND (reference sequence). V was cut by 4 bases and J by 1 base, with 13 bases left in between. The CDR3 is 15 residues long. The CDR3 bases are TGTGCCAGTAGTAAGGGACCGAGACCGAACACTGAAGCTTTCTTT. It is translated as CASSKGPRPNTEAFF.

The chain couples TRBV11-1 to TRBJ2-3; TRBD2 matches 15 bases. With V trimmed by 4 bases and J by 0 bases, 14 bases remained unmatched. The CDR3 loop spans 21 amino acids. Per the germline V gene, CDR1 is SGHAT and CDR2 is FQDESV (reference sequence). CDR3 sequence reads: CASSSRQLGLAGGPSTDTQYF. CDR3 bases: TGTGCCAGCAGCTCCCGCCAGCTAGGACTAGCGGGGGGGCCAAGCACAGATACGCAGTATTTT.

This chain links TRBV9 with TRBJ2-5, with D unresolved. CDR3 size: 14 residues. Per germline, CDR1 SGDLS and CDR2 YYNGEE. V lost 0 bases and J lost 5, with 11 bases in between. The CDR3 region is CASSVDPFAETQYF. For the CDR3, the DNA is TGTGCCAGCAGCGTAGACCCCTTTGCGGAGACCCAGTACTTC.

V and J are TRBV4-1 and TRBJ1-5; D unresolved. The CDR3 spans 13 residues. The V gene lost 0 bases and the J gene lost 9 bases, with 9 bases spanning the gap. Looked up from germline, CDR1 is MGHRA and CDR2 is YSYEKL. The CDR3 spells CASSQDRSGPQHF. The DNA for the CDR3 is TGCGCCAGCAGCCAAGACAGGTCCGGGCCCCAGCATTTT.

This rearrangement joins TRBV10-3 to TRBJ1-1; D might be TRBD1 (5 bases). The CDR3 has 13 amino acids. The germline V and J ends were trimmed by 10 bases and 6 bases, with 18 bases remaining between them. CDR1 is ENHRY and CDR2 is SYGVKD in the germline V gene. CDR3 sequence (DNA): TGTGCCACCTCTCGGACATCGGGGCCTGAAGCTTTCTTT. This codes for CATSRTSGPEAFF.

The chain joins TRBV4-2 to TRBJ2-1; 10 bases line up with TRBD2. V trimming: 4 bases; J trimming: 1 base; junction bases outside the gene matches: 4. The CDR3 totals 16 residues. CDR1 and CDR2 from the germline V gene are LGHNA and YNFKEQ. The CDR3 region has the DNA TGTGCCAGCAGCCGTGGACTAGCGGTATCCTACAATGAGCAGTTCTTC. Translated: CASSRGLAVSYNEQFF.

The chain uses TRBV5-1 and TRBJ1-2, with a tentative D call TRBD1 (5 bases). Germline CDR1 reads SGHRS; CDR2 reads YFSETQ. V was cut by 7 bases and J by 6 bases, with 19 bases left in between. This CDR3 comprises 14 residues. CDR3 amino acids: CASVTAPLEDGYTF. The CDR3 coding sequence is TGCGCCAGCGTGACAGCGCCCTTGGAGGATGGCTACACCTTC.

The chain combines TRBV7-9 with TRBJ2-4, with TRBD2 as a possible D gene (6 bases). CDR3 length: 18 residues. The germline gives CDR1 SEHNR, CDR2 FQNEAQ (reference sequence). Trimming pared 6 bases from V and 0 bases from J, leaving 21 bases between. The CDR3 region is CASSYAGTPSIAKNIQYF. The CDR3 nucleotides are TGTGCCAGCAGTTACGCCGGGACTCCATCGATAGCCAAAAACATTCAGTACTTC.

This chain uses TRBV18 with TRBJ1-6, with D uncertain. Germline V CDR1 and CDR2: KGHSH, LQKENI. The CDR3 covers 13 residues. Trimming removed 5 bases at V and 10 bases at J, with 12 bases between. As DNA, the CDR3 is TGTGCCAGCTCATCGGCGGAGGGATCACCCCTCCACTTT. Translating gives CASSSAEGSPLHF.

The chain links TRBV18 to TRBJ2-7; D may be TRBD1 or TRBD2 (5 bases each). V was clipped by 1 base and J by 5 bases, with 15 bases between them. The CDR3 loop spans 15 amino acids. Germline V CDR1 and CDR2: KGHSH, LQKENI. As DNA, the CDR3 is TGTGCCAGCTCACCACAACCGGGACGCAGCCACGAGCAGTACTTC. Its translation is CASSPQPGRSHEQYF.

As concerns this clonotype: The junction shows a germline mismatch at one end, possibly a read error. This chain links TRBV30 with TRBJ2-5, with D perhaps TRBD2 (5 bases). Germline V gene data show CDR1 as GTSNPN and CDR2 as SVGIG (reference sequence). The CDR3 runs to 11 residues. The DNA for the CDR3 is TGTGCCGGGAGAGCCCAAGAGACCCAGTACTTC. As protein: CAGRAQETQYF.

The CDR3 protein is CSAATGDGYTF. CDR3 nucleotides: TGCAGCGCCGCGACAGGGGATGGCTACACCTTC. V gene TRBV29-1 combines with J gene TRBJ1-2; TRBD1 agrees at 8 bases. The CDR3 is made up of 11 amino acids. J lost 6 bases, V lost 7 bases, and 4 bases had no gene match. Germline V CDR1 and CDR2: SQVTM, ANQGSEA.

This clonotype showed up just a few times. The chain links TRBV11-2 to TRBJ1-3; no clear D. The V end lost 2 bases, the J end lost 0 bases, and 8 bases lay between the germline ends. The length of the CDR3 is 15 residues. The germline V gene has CDR1 SGHAT and CDR2 FQNNGV. The CDR3 region is CASSLSQISGNTIYF. The CDR3 bases are TGTGCCAGCAGCTTAAGTCAGATCTCTGGAAACACCATATATTTT.

This chain uses TRBV7-9 with TRBJ1-1, with D possibly being TRBD1 (5 bases). The CDR3 length is 13 residues. V was trimmed by 2 bases and J by 5 bases, leaving 9 bases between them. The germline CDR1 and CDR2 sequences are SEHNR and FQNEAQ (reference sequence). The CDR3 loop reads CASSLRGETEAFF. CDR3 DNA sequence: TGTGCCAGCAGCTTACGAGGGGAAACTGAAGCTTTCTTT.

The rearrangement links TRBV6-5 to TRBJ1-5; D gene ambiguous. The CDR3 runs to 14 residues. Trimming shortened V by 5 bases and J by 5 bases, and 13 bases separated the two germline ends. Germline CDR1 MNHEY, CDR2 SVGAGI. CDR3 bases: TGTGCCAGCAGTACCCACACGGTCGATCAGCCCCAGCATTTT. This translates into CASSTHTVDQPQHF.

This chain uses TRBV6-2 or TRBV6-3 with TRBJ1-5, with D uncertain. The V end lost 4 bases, the J end lost 5 bases, and 6 bases lay between the germline ends. The CDR3 extends over 12 amino acids. The germline V gene encodes CDR1 MNHEY and CDR2 SVGEGT. CDR3 sequence reads: CASSFRYQPQHF. The CDR3 DNA reads TGTGCCAGCAGTTTCCGTTATCAGCCCCAGCATTTT.

The J gene is TRBJ2-7, the V gene TRBV5-1; 7 bases map to TRBD1. V lost 2 bases, J lost 6 bases, and 8 bases stayed unmatched. CDR3 size: 14 residues. Germline loops: CDR1 SGHRS, CDR2 YFSETQ. The DNA of the CDR3 is TGCGCCAGCAGCTTTTCCTCGACAGGGACCGAGCAGTACTTC. Its translation is CASSFSSTGTEQYF.

The chain recombines TRBV16 with TRBJ1-4, with 7 bases aligning to TRBD1. Trimming took 3 bases from V and 3 from J; bases not matched to a gene: 1. This CDR3 has 14 amino acids. Per the germline V gene, CDR1 is KGHSY and CDR2 is FQNENV. CDR3 loop: CASSQGTANEKLFF. The CDR3 coding sequence is TGTGCCAGCAGCCAGGGGACAGCTAATGAAAAACTGTTTTTT.

The V gene is TRBV7-9, the J gene TRBJ2-1; 12 bases fit TRBD2. Unmatched junction bases numbered 4, after V lost 1 base and J lost 9 bases. CDR3 length equals 15 residues. Per the germline V gene, CDR1 is SEHNR and CDR2 is FQNEAQ (reference sequence). CDR3 bases: TGTGCCAGCAGCTTAGTGCTAGCGGGGGGGCCTGAGCAGTTCTTC. It translates to CASSLVLAGGPEQFF.

The chain is built from TRBV20-1 and TRBJ2-7; maybe TRBD1 (5 bases). V lost 0 bases and J 1 base, leaving 10 bases between the germline ends. The CDR3 loop spans 14 amino acids. Per germline, CDR1 DFQATT and CDR2 SNEGSKA (reference sequence). In nucleotides, the CDR3 is TGCAGTGCTAGAGACCCTGGACAATCCTACGAGCAGTACTTC. It specifies CSARDPGQSYEQYF.

This chain uses TRBV2 with TRBJ1-1; D unresolved. CDR1 is SNHLY, CDR2 FYNNEI, per germline. There are 13 residues in the CDR3. Deletions cut 9 bases from V and 4 bases from J, with 15 bases between. The CDR3 DNA sequence: TGTGCCAGTGTCCTCGGGGTGGGCACTGAAGCTTTCTTT. Translating it yields CASVLGVGTEAFF.

The V gene is TRBV6-5, the J gene TRBJ1-2; unclear D gene. The CDR3 length is 14 residues. V lost 6 bases and J 3 bases, leaving 14 bases between the germline ends. Per the germline V gene, CDR1 is MNHEY and CDR2 is SVGAGI. As DNA, the CDR3 is TGTGCCAGCAGCCGGAACACCGGGGACTATGGCTACACCTTC. Protein product: CASSRNTGDYGYTF.

The genes are TRBV7-8 and TRBJ2-7, with 8 bases matching TRBD1. Germline V gives CDR1 SGHVS, CDR2 FQNEAQ. CDR3 length equals 14 residues. Trimming at V came to 3 bases and at J to 3 bases, leaving 4 bases not matched to a gene. CDR3 coding DNA: TGTGCCAGCAGCTTTCTGGACAGGGTCTACGAGCAGTACTTC. Amino acids: CASSFLDRVYEQYF.

The chain recombines TRBV6-2 or TRBV6-3 with TRBJ1-5, with a weak D call TRBD1 (5 bases). Germline V gene data show CDR1 as MNHEY and CDR2 as SVGEGT. V lost 4 bases and J lost 6, with 13 bases in between. This CDR3 is built from 14 residues. The CDR3 sequence: CASSWTGRAQPQHF. In nucleotides, the CDR3 is TGTGCCAGCAGTTGGACGGGACGGGCTCAGCCCCAGCATTTT.

The chain links TRBV20-1 to TRBJ2-6; no reliable D call. The germline CDR1 and CDR2 sequences are DFQATT and SNEGSKA (reference sequence). V lost 6 bases, J lost 0 bases, and 6 bases lay in between. CDR3 length: 13 residues. The CDR3 DNA sequence: TGCAGTGCCAGACCCTCTGGGGCCAACGTCCTGACTTTC. Translated: CSARPSGANVLTF.

The chain carries TRBV28 and TRBJ2-6; TRBD1 matches 9 bases. The CDR3 totals 14 residues. The germline gives CDR1 MDHEN, CDR2 SYDVKM. The junction had 6 bases not matched to a gene; V was cut back by 7 bases and J by 8 bases. The CDR3 sequence is CASTPGQGSNVLTF. The CDR3, as DNA: TGTGCCAGCACGCCGGGACAGGGCTCCAACGTCCTGACTTTC.

The chain uses TRBV4-1 and TRBJ2-1; D may be TRBD2 (6 bases). The CDR3 runs to 16 residues. V was pared by 0 bases and J by 6 bases, with 15 bases between. Per germline, CDR1 MGHRA and CDR2 YSYEKL. CDR3 sequence: CASSQDRRLGANEQFF. The CDR3 bases are TGCGCCAGCAGCCAAGATCGGAGACTAGGGGCCAATGAGCAGTTCTTC.

The chain uses TRBV3-1 and TRBJ1-2; 9 bases align to TRBD1. V was pared by 6 bases and J by 10 bases, with 3 bases of the junction left unmatched. Per germline, CDR1 LGHDT and CDR2 YNNKEL (reference sequence). The CDR3 totals 11 residues. DNA of the CDR3: TGTGCCAGCAGTCGACAGGGGGACTACACCTTC. Amino acids: CASSRQGDYTF.

This chain uses TRBV19 with TRBJ1-5, with TRBD1 as a possible D gene (5 bases). V was clipped by 5 bases and J by 6 bases, with 14 bases between them. The CDR3 is 14 residues long. Germline V gene lookup returns CDR1 LNHDA and CDR2 SQIVND (reference sequence). CDR3 sequence: CASSQGRGGQPQHF. The CDR3 bases are TGTGCCAGTAGTCAGGGTAGGGGCGGTCAGCCCCAGCATTTT.